The present T cell receptor beta chain was sequenced within a study of T cell responses to AZD1222 COVID-19 vaccine. Libraries were prepared by immunoSEQ multiplex PCR; TCRdb keeps only in-frame clonotypes and omits some of them. This table holds 120,000 to 150,000 clones, around nine tenths found once. Regarding the study as a whole: Among vaccine-associated CD4 TCRs, coverage spanned spike, with dominance at 160-218 and 743-854. Only six or seven AZD1222 recipients were seropositive at baseline. Donors were chiefly white British, with a greater number of females, and clonal diversity was perhaps underestimated. Reports say nearly half of spike-specific TCRs go after unmutated variant regions.

Concerning this clone itself: The antigen is unknown.

V lost 4 bases to trimming and J lost 8 bases; unmatched junction nucleotides: 4. CDR3 size: 14 residues. From germline, CDR1 is MNHEY and CDR2 SVGAGI. The chain is built from TRBV6-5 and TRBJ1-4; TRBD1 agrees at 10 bases. This receptor was obtained from an adult in good health. Source: peripheral blood, taken on day 0 of AZD1222 vaccination. This chain's CDR3 is CASSSGTGEEKLFF. CDR3 sequence (DNA): TGTGCCAGCAGTTCCGGGACAGGGGAAGAAAAACTGTTTTTT.